The entry below describes one T cell receptor beta chain. There were TCR beta CDR3 regions amplified from RNA transcripts. The HTBI primer set was used in a first-round RT-PCR of the TCR CDR3. MiXCR, applied by TCRdb to the multiplex PCR reads, yields one record per CDR3 protein. Of 500,000 to 800,000 distinct CDR3 sequences in the sample, 45% were seen once. The entry originates in a study of T cells in Graves' hyperthyroidism and ophthalmopathy. Trimming shortened V by 8 bases and J by 4 bases, and 20 bases separated the two germline ends. The CDR3 has 15 amino acids. The sequence was obtained from an adult man with Graves' disease, either hyperthyroidism or ophthalmopathy (not recorded which). Sequencing input: peripheral blood or thyroid tissue (not recorded which). The J gene is TRBJ1-2, the V gene TRBV12-3 or TRBV12-4; tentatively, D is TRBD1 (5 bases). CDR3 in DNA: TGTGCCAGCGTTGAAGTCTTCAGGGAAGGCTATGGCTACACCTTC. Its protein product is CASVEVFREGYGYTF.